The subject of this entry is one T cell receptor (beta chain). The antigen remains undetermined. Sequencing of DNA taken from cultured CD4+ T cells relied on the Oncomine TCR Beta short-read assay. Genomic DNA was drawn out of CD4+ T cells grown in culture. TCRdb recomputed calls from the PCR reads with MiXCR, one row per CDR3 protein. This table holds around 3,600 distinct CDR3 sequences, approximately 40% found once. The data stem from a study of vaccination and CD4 T cells after COVID-19. Study overall: Overlapping SARS-CoV-2, HCoV-NL63, HCoV-OC43 and HCoV-229E spike peptides were used to stimulate cells.

Unmatched junction bases numbered 6, after V lost 4 bases and J lost 9 bases. Germline V CDR1 and CDR2: SGHTA, FQGTGA. The CDR3 contains 13 residues. Treatment defined: roughly 10-day PBMC culture with coronavirus spike peptide pools or control peptides (ViraFEST assay). Sequencing used CD4+ T cells from blood, cultured in vitro. The sequence came from a human donor who had recovered from COVID-19. The rearrangement links TRBV7-3 to TRBJ2-1; TRBD2 aligns across 7 bases. CDR3 protein: CASSSGLEAEQFF. The DNA for the CDR3 is TGTGCCAGCAGCTCTGGACTAGAGGCTGAGCAGTTCTTC.